What follows are 21 T cell receptor beta chains derived from one specimen sequenced in a study of T cell changes during pregnancy in multiple sclerosis. Sequencing was performed with immunoSEQ multiplex PCR; in TCRdb, only in-frame clones are kept and a portion is missing. Altogether 70,000 to 95,000 clones are present, just over 90% being singletons, with the ten largest covering roughly 0.44%. This material consisted of CD4+ T cells from peripheral blood mononuclear cells, taken in the second trimester of pregnancy. These receptors originate from a female donor with multiple sclerosis, enrolled in a pregnancy study.

This clone was detected a few times. The chain joins TRBV27 to TRBJ1-6; D unclear. The germline gives CDR1 MNHEY, CDR2 SMNVEV (reference sequence). The CDR3 sequence is 13 residues long. The V gene lost 6 bases and the J gene lost 7 bases, with 10 bases spanning the gap. The CDR3 sequence: CASRGIRNSPLHF. For the CDR3, the DNA is TGTGCCAGCAGGGGCATAAGGAATTCACCCCTCCACTTT.

The chain joins TRBV14 to TRBJ2-5, with 14 positions matching TRBD2. Germline V gene data show CDR1 as SGHDN and CDR2 as FVKESK. CDR3 size: 17 residues. J lost 5 bases, V lost 4 bases, and 9 bases had no gene match. CDR3 protein: CASSPRRTSGRIETQYF. In DNA, the CDR3 is TGTGCCAGCAGCCCGCGGAGGACTAGCGGGAGGATTGAGACCCAGTACTTC.

This chain joins TRBV6-5 and TRBJ1-2; D is undetermined. V was cut by 2 bases and J by 4 bases, with 8 bases left in between. This CDR3 contains 13 residues. CDR1 and CDR2 from the germline V gene are MNHEY and SVGAGI. For the CDR3, the DNA is TGTGCCAGCAGTTACGGGAGTATCTATGGCTACACCTTC. It specifies CASSYGSIYGYTF.

The chain recombines TRBV14 with TRBJ1-4; the D is unclear. Germline V gives CDR1 SGHDN, CDR2 FVKESK. The V end was cut by 4 bases, the J end by 4 bases, with 7 bases between. This CDR3 comprises 13 residues. CDR3 region: CASSRRYNEKLFF. The CDR3, as DNA: TGTGCCAGCAGCCGGAGATATAATGAAAAACTGTTTTTT.

To note about this clone: One end of the junction does not line up with germline, which may come from a read error. The rearrangement joins TRBV7-7 to TRBJ2-1, with D possibly TRBD1 on 6 matching bases. CDR1 and CDR2 from the germline V gene are SSHAT and FNYEAQ (reference sequence). The CDR3 length is 13 residues. Here the CDR3 DNA reads TGTGCTAGCAGCTACGGGACATACAATGAGCAGTTCTTC. Its translation: CASSYGTYNEQFF.

DNA for the CDR3: TGTGCCAGCAGCCAACGGACTAGCTACAATGAGCAGTTCTTC. Protein product: CASSQRTSYNEQFF. This chain uses TRBV14 with TRBJ2-1, with 7 bases fitting TRBD2. The CDR3 totals 14 residues. Unmatched junction bases numbered 1, after V lost 2 bases and J lost 3 bases. CDR1 SGHDN and CDR2 FVKESK come from the germline V gene.

This sequence joins TRBV9 and TRBJ2-7; TRBD1 matches 8 bases. V shed 4 bases and J 2 bases; nucleotides not matched to a gene: 5. Germline CDR1 reads SGDLS; CDR2 reads YYNGEE. CDR3 size: 14 residues. The CDR3 spells CASSTDRGPYEQYF. The CDR3 coding sequence is TGTGCCAGCAGCACTGACAGGGGTCCCTACGAGCAGTACTTC.

This chain links TRBV4-3 with TRBJ1-3; unclear D gene. The CDR3 covers 14 residues. Trimming took 0 bases from V and 6 from J, leaving 9 bases between them. Germline CDR1 is LGHNA and CDR2 is YSLEER. CDR3 DNA: TGCGCCAGCAGCCAAGAAACGGAGCTAAACACCATATATTTT. Protein product: CASSQETELNTIYF.

This chain uses TRBV5-5 with TRBJ2-7; 7 nucleotides line up with TRBD1. The trim removed 0 bases at V and 2 bases at J, leaving 2 bases unmatched. Germline CDR1 SGHKS, CDR2 YYEKEE (reference sequence). The CDR3 extends over 14 amino acids. Here the CDR3 DNA reads TGTGCCAGCAGCTTGGAAGGACAGGCCTACGAGCAGTACTTC. This translates into CASSLEGQAYEQYF.

The rearrangement uses TRBV6-1 and TRBJ2-3, with no clear D. Germline-derived CDR1 and CDR2 are MNHNS and SASEGT. The CDR3 has 12 amino acids. Trimming pared 5 bases from V and 6 bases from J, leaving 9 bases between. DNA of the CDR3: TGTGCCAGCAGTTTCTACGTGGATACGCAGTATTTT. Protein sequence: CASSFYVDTQYF.

Comments on this clone: The junction does not match germline at one end; this may be a read error. The J gene is TRBJ1-2, the V gene TRBV7-2; TRBD1 agrees at 9 bases. The CDR3 consists of 17 residues. In germline, CDR1 is SGHTA, CDR2 FQGNSA. CDR3 sequence reads: CASRLGSLRDREYGYTF. As DNA, the CDR3 is TGTGCCAGCAGGTTAGGAAGTTTAAGGGACAGGGAGTATGGCTACACCTTC.

The genes are TRBV4-1 and TRBJ1-3; D gene unclear. The ends were cut back, 3 bases at V and 0 bases at J, with 9 bases in the middle. Germline CDR1 reads MGHRA; CDR2 reads YSYEKL. This CDR3 has 15 residues. The CDR3 loop reads CASSQNSISGNTIYF. CDR3 coding DNA: TGCGCCAGCAGCCAGAACAGTATCTCTGGAAACACCATATATTTT.

The chain uses TRBV2 and TRBJ1-4; 8 bases are shared with TRBD1. Losses at the gene ends were 8 bases for V and 2 bases for J; bases not matched to a gene: 1. The CDR3 spans 13 residues. CDR1 is SNHLY, CDR2 FYNNEI, per germline. For the CDR3, the DNA is TGTGCCAGCCACAGGGGGACTAATGAAAAACTGTTTTTT. Its translation is CASHRGTNEKLFF.

The chain links TRBV6-5 to TRBJ2-3; D is possibly TRBD2 (6 bases). CDR1 is MNHEY, CDR2 SVGAGI, per germline. The CDR3 is 15 amino acids. V dropped 2 bases and J dropped 0 bases, with 9 bases sitting between them. The CDR3 spells CASSYVGGSTDTQYF. CDR3 coding DNA: TGTGCCAGCAGTTACGTCGGGGGTAGCACAGATACGCAGTATTTT.

The V call is TRBV4-1, the J call TRBJ2-1; D ambiguous. The ends were cut back, 1 base at V and 4 bases at J, with 14 bases in the middle. The CDR3 contains 16 residues. CDR1 is MGHRA, CDR2 YSYEKL, per germline. This CDR3 reads CASSQVGKRLYNEQFF. Here the CDR3 DNA reads TGCGCCAGCAGCCAAGTTGGTAAGCGCCTTTACAATGAGCAGTTCTTC.

The V and J genes are TRBV5-4 and TRBJ1-1, with 7 positions matching TRBD1. CDR1 and CDR2 (germline): SGHNT, YYREEE (reference sequence). Trimming removed 6 bases from V and 1 base from J; junction bases left unmatched: 3. The CDR3 has 13 amino acids. The CDR3 sequence is CASKRTGNTEAFF. As DNA, the CDR3 is TGTGCCAGCAAGAGGACAGGGAACACTGAAGCTTTCTTT.

The rearrangement links TRBV28 to TRBJ1-1; D is perhaps TRBD1 (5 bases). This CDR3 is built from 16 residues. From germline, CDR1 is MDHEN and CDR2 SYDVKM. V was shortened by 5 bases and J by 5 bases, with 21 bases between the two germline ends. As DNA, the CDR3 is TGTGCCAGCAGTCGAATACCGGGGGTGGGGGGGACTGAAGCTTTCTTT. This sequence encodes CASSRIPGVGGTEAFF.

The V gene is TRBV7-3, the J gene TRBJ2-7; 10 nucleotides align to TRBD2. V trimming: 5 bases; J trimming: 2 bases; junction bases outside the gene matches: 6. The CDR3 runs 15 residues. Germline V CDR1 and CDR2: SGHTA, FQGTGA. CDR3 sequence reads: CASSPGTSVAYEQYF. The DNA of the CDR3 is TGTGCCAGCAGCCCGGGGACTAGCGTAGCCTACGAGCAGTACTTC.

The chain carries TRBV29-1 and TRBJ1-6, with 7 bases lining up with TRBD1. The CDR3 covers 13 residues. With V trimmed by 7 bases and J by 5 bases, 5 bases remained unmatched. The V gene's germline CDR1 is SQVTM and CDR2 ANQGSEA. CDR3 sequence (DNA): TGCAGCGCCCGACAGGGAGATAATTCACCCCTCCACTTT. Protein: CSARQGDNSPLHF.

This clone was found once. V is TRBV7-9 and J is TRBJ1-4; TRBD1 aligns across 7 bases. The CDR3 is 15 amino acids. Germline assignment: CDR1 SEHNR and CDR2 FQNEAQ (reference sequence). J was trimmed by 7 bases and V by 0 bases; bases with no gene match: 5. The DNA for the CDR3 is TGTGCCAGCAGCTTAGCGAGGGGGCGCGTTGAAAAACTGTTTTTT. As protein: CASSLARGRVEKLFF. The whole variable domain, remainder taken from reference TRBV7-9 and TRBJ1-4, is DTGVSQNPRHKITKRGQNVTFRCDPISEHNRLYWYRQTLGQGPEFLTYFQNEAQLEKSRLLSDRFSAERPKGSFSTLEIQRTEQGDSAMYLCASSLARGRVEKLFFGSGTQLSVL.

This clone appeared a single time. The chain uses TRBV7-6 and TRBJ2-6; maybe TRBD1 (5 bases). The germline V gene has CDR1 SGHVS and CDR2 FNYEAQ. The CDR3 is 18 amino acids. V lost 1 base to trimming and J lost 0 bases, with 13 bases between them. Here the CDR3 reads CASSLDRTRSSGANVLTF. CDR3 nucleotide sequence: TGTGCCAGCAGCTTAGATAGGACAAGGAGCTCTGGGGCCAACGTCCTGACTTTC.